These 21 T cell receptor beta chains originate from one sample sequenced in a study of blood T cell repertoires in COVID-19. Clones were sequenced by immunoSEQ multiplex PCR, and TCRdb holds only the in-frame ones, with some missing. The sample contains about 90,000 clones, 80% to 95% of which appear only once. Material: peripheral blood. These receptors originate from a human donor with active COVID-19. The donor label of this sample is uncertain.

The V and J genes are TRBV7-9 and TRBJ1-1; 11 bases are shared with TRBD1. Germline loops: CDR1 SEHNR, CDR2 FQNEAQ (reference sequence). V gave up 3 bases and J gave up 4 bases; unmatched junction bases: 7. The CDR3 is made up of 16 amino acids. The CDR3 is CASSFRDRGAGTEAFF. In DNA form, the CDR3 reads TGTGCCAGCAGCTTCCGGGACAGGGGGGCAGGCACTGAAGCTTTCTTT.

CDR3 DNA: TGTGCCAGCAGTTTAGCAGGGGCACCTGGCTACACCTTC. Residues: CASSLAGAPGYTF. The chain employs TRBV12-3 or TRBV12-4 and TRBJ1-2; a possible D gene is TRBD1 (5 bases). The length of the CDR3 is 13 residues. V lost 0 bases to trimming and J lost 7 bases, with 9 bases between them.

The rearrangement joins TRBV7-2 to TRBJ2-5; 7 bases fit TRBD1. The CDR3 consists of 15 residues. Germline V gives CDR1 SGHTA, CDR2 FQGNSA. Losses at the gene ends were 0 bases for V and 5 bases for J; bases not matched to a gene: 6. CDR3 loop: CASSLASDRHETQYF. CDR3 coding DNA: TGTGCCAGCAGCTTAGCCTCGGACAGGCACGAGACCCAGTACTTC.

The rearrangement links TRBV28 to TRBJ1-5, with TRBD1 identical over 10 bases. This CDR3 is built from 17 residues. The V segment lost 2 bases and the J segment 1 base; nucleotides outside the gene matches: 5. CDR1 and CDR2 from the germline V gene are MDHEN and SYDVKM. The CDR3 DNA sequence: TGTGCCAGCAGTTTAACTCGGGACAGGGGAAGCAATCAGCCCCAGCATTTT. It is translated as CASSLTRDRGSNQPQHF.

The rearrangement uses TRBV14 and TRBJ1-4, with TRBD1 matching over 7 bases. Germline V lookup: CDR1 SGHDN, CDR2 FVKESK. CDR3 length: 15 amino acids. V lost 5 bases to trimming and J lost 5 bases; unmatched junction nucleotides: 8. DNA of the CDR3: TGTGCCAGCAGCGGGGGGACAGCATTCAATGAAAAACTGTTTTTT. This gives the protein CASSGGTAFNEKLFF.

The chain joins TRBV6-2 or TRBV6-3 to TRBJ2-7; 8 bases align to TRBD2. Germline lookup yields CDR1 MNHEY and CDR2 SVGEGT. CDR3 size: 15 residues. The J segment lost 5 bases and the V segment lost 0 bases, leaving 6 bases of the junction unmatched. The CDR3 bases are TGTGCCAGCAGTTACTCGGGTGCGGGGGGCCACGAGCAGTACTTC. Its protein is CASSYSGAGGHEQYF.

This sequence joins TRBV6-2 or TRBV6-3 and TRBJ1-1; no clear D gene. The CDR3 contains 14 residues. V lost 2 bases and J 6 bases, leaving 13 bases between the germline ends. Germline V CDR1 and CDR2: MNHEY, SVGEGT. CDR3 amino acids: CASSYRPQSAEAFF. The CDR3 nucleotides read TGTGCCAGCAGTTACCGACCCCAAAGCGCTGAAGCTTTCTTT.

The CDR3 DNA is TGTGCCAGCAGTCCCGGGACTAGCGGGGGGGCTGCAGATACGCAGTATTTT. Its translation: CASSPGTSGGAADTQYF. The rearrangement uses TRBV4-2 and TRBJ2-3, with 16 nucleotides matching TRBD2. The J segment lost 4 bases and the V segment lost 6 bases, leaving 7 bases of the junction unmatched. The germline CDR1 and CDR2 sequences are LGHNA and YNFKEQ. This CDR3 comprises 17 residues.

V gene TRBV5-4 combines with J gene TRBJ2-5; tentative D call: TRBD2 (5 bases). CDR1 and CDR2 (germline): SGHNT, YYREEE (reference sequence). Trimming took 0 bases from V and 0 from J, leaving 15 bases between them. The CDR3 consists of 17 residues. For the CDR3, the DNA is TGTGCCAGCAGCTTGGTGGGGTCGGGGTCGTACCAAGAGACCCAGTACTTC. Protein sequence: CASSLVGSGSYQETQYF.

CDR3 coding DNA: TGTGCCAGCTGGAAGGGGCCAGTTGTGGTTTGGGCGGGGGAATTAGGCACCTTC. Encoded protein: CASWKGPVVVWAGELGTF. The chain joins TRBV28 to TRBJ1-2, with D perhaps TRBD1 (5 bases). V lost 8 bases and J lost 13, with 38 bases in between. From germline, CDR1 is MDHEN and CDR2 SYDVKM. The CDR3 has 18 amino acids.

The chain is built from TRBV4-1 and TRBJ2-1, with 9 bases aligning to TRBD2. The CDR3 has 14 residues. Trimming at V came to 5 bases and at J to 5 bases, leaving 4 bases not matched to a gene. Germline CDR1 is MGHRA and CDR2 is YSYEKL. Here the CDR3 reads CASSFRLADNEQFF. The CDR3 region has the DNA TGCGCCAGCAGCTTCCGACTAGCGGACAATGAGCAGTTCTTC.

DNA for the CDR3: TGTGCCAGCCGACAACGCCGGGACAGCCTGCTTACTAACTATGGCTACACCTTC. Protein: CASRQRRDSLLTNYGYTF. The chain combines TRBV5-6 with TRBJ1-2, with 7 bases identical to TRBD1. V lost 7 bases to trimming and J lost 0 bases; unmatched junction nucleotides: 18. Germline V gene lookup returns CDR1 SGHDT and CDR2 YYEEEE. The CDR3 is made up of 18 amino acids.

This chain connects TRBV19 to TRBJ1-3; D not resolved. CDR3 length equals 14 residues. The germline CDR1 and CDR2 sequences are LNHDA and SQIVND (reference sequence). V lost 8 bases and J lost 0, with 11 bases in between. Written as DNA, the CDR3 is TGTGCCAGTGGACTAGGAGACTCTGGAAACACCATATATTTT. Its protein is CASGLGDSGNTIYF.

The chain uses TRBV18 and TRBJ1-6; D is possibly TRBD1 (6 bases). CDR3 length equals 17 residues. Trimming pared 0 bases from V and 7 bases from J, leaving 16 bases between. Germline CDR1 and CDR2: KGHSH and LQKENI. DNA for the CDR3: TGTGCCAGCTCACCACCGGGACACCCCGCCGGGAATTCACCCCTCCACTTT. Amino acid sequence: CASSPPGHPAGNSPLHF.

This chain uses TRBV27 with TRBJ2-7; D possibly corresponds to TRBD1 (5 bases). Deletions cut 5 bases from V and 2 bases from J, with 10 bases between. Germline assignment: CDR1 MNHEY and CDR2 SMNVEV (reference sequence). CDR3 size: 13 residues. CDR3 sequence reads: CASSPQQAYEQYF. The CDR3 nucleotides read TGTGCCAGCAGTCCCCAACAGGCCTACGAGCAGTACTTC.

This chain joins TRBV10-3 and TRBJ2-1; D unresolved. V lost 0 bases, J lost 9 bases, and 6 bases lay in between. The CDR3 is 12 amino acids. Germline V lookup: CDR1 ENHRY, CDR2 SYGVKD. The CDR3 DNA reads TGTGCCATCAGTGAGTCAACCGGTGAGCAGTTCTTC. This sequence encodes CAISESTGEQFF.

The J gene is TRBJ2-7, the V gene TRBV3-1 (or the pseudogene TRBV3-2); possible D gene TRBD1, 6 bases. Trimming stripped 9 bases from V and 3 bases from J, with 18 bases between. The CDR3 sequence is 14 residues long. The germline V gene has CDR1 LGHDT and CDR2 YNNKEL (reference sequence). The CDR3 DNA follows: TGTGCCAGGAACGTGGGACAAGACCTCTACGAGCAGTACTTC. Amino acids: CARNVGQDLYEQYF.

The rearrangement links TRBV5-6 to TRBJ2-7; TRBD1 matches at 8 bases. In germline, CDR1 is SGHDT, CDR2 YYEEEE. V dropped 6 bases and J dropped 6; count of bases not matched to a gene: 11. This CDR3 has 14 residues. The CDR3 bases are TGTGCCAGCACCAAAACCGGGACAGGTACCGAGCAGTACTTC. Residues: CASTKTGTGTEQYF.

The rearrangement uses TRBV27 and TRBJ1-1, with D perhaps matching TRBD1 (6 bases). The V end lost 5 bases, the J end lost 5 bases, and 15 bases lay between the germline ends. The CDR3 totals 14 residues. Germline CDR1 reads MNHEY; CDR2 reads SMNVEV (reference sequence). The CDR3 reads CASSLGTQGTEAFF. The DNA for the CDR3 is TGTGCCAGCAGTCTAGGGACACAGGGAACTGAAGCTTTCTTT.

V gene TRBV6-1 combines with J gene TRBJ1-4; D not resolved. CDR3 length: 12 residues. V dropped 2 bases and J dropped 5 bases, with 3 bases sitting between them. The germline CDR1 and CDR2 sequences are MNHNS and SASEGT. The CDR3 bases are TGTGCCAGCAGTGAACAAAATGAAAAACTGTTTTTT. Protein product: CASSEQNEKLFF.

The chain employs TRBV5-4 and TRBJ2-3; D is uncertain. CDR1 and CDR2 (germline): SGHNT, YYREEE (reference sequence). Trimming took 4 bases from V and 1 from J, leaving 16 bases between them. The CDR3 sequence is 16 residues long. The CDR3 bases are TGTGCCAGCAGCACCCTAGGCCCGGCGGGCACAGATACGCAGTATTTT. This codes for CASSTLGPAGTDTQYF.